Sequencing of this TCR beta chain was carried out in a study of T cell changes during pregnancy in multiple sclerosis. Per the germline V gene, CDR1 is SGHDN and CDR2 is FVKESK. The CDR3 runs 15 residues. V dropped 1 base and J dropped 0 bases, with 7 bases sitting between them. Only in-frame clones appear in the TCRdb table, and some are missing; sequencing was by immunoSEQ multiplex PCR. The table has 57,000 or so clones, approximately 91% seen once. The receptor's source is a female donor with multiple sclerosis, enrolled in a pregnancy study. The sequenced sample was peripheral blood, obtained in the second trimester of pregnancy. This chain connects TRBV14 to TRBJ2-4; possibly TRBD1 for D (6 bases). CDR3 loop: CASSQGTVAKNIQYF. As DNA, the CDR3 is TGTGCCAGCAGCCAAGGGACAGTAGCCAAAAACATTCAGTACTTC.